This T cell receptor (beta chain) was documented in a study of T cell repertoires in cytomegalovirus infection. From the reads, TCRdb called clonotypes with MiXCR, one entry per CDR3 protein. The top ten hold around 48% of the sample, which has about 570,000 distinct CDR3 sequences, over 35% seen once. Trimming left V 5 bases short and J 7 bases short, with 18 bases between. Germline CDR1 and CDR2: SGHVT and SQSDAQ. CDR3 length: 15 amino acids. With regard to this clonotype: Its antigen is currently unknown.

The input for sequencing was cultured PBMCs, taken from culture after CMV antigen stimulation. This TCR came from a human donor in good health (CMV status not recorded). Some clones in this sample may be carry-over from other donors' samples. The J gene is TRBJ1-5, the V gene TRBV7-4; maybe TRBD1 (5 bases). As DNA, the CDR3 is TGTGCCAGCAGCCCCGGGGGGGACCGTGGGCAGCCCCAGCATTTT. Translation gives CASSPGGDRGQPQHF.